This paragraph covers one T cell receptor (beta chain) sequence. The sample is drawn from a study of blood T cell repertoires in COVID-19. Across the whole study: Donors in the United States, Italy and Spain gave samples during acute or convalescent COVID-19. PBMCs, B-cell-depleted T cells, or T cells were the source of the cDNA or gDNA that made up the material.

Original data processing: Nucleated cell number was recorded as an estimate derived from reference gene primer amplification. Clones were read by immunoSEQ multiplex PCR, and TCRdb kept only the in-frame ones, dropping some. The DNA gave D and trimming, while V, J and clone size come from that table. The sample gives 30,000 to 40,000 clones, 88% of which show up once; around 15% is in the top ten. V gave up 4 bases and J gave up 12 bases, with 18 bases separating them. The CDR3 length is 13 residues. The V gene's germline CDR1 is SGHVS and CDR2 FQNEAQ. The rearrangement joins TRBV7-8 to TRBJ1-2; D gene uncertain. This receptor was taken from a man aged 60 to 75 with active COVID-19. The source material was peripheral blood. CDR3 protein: CASSSSFVARHTF. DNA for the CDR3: TGTGCCAGCAGCTCTTCCTTTGTAGCACGCCACACCTTC.